The 32 T cell receptor beta chains reported below all come from one sample, sequenced in a study of cytomegalovirus exposure and HLA in healthy donors. Amplification used 60 Vbeta primers and 13 Jbeta primers. Profiled with immunoSEQ multiplex PCR; TCRdb holds only in-frame clones, not every one. The sample has approximately 240,000 clones; more than 60% are singletons. Sequencing was performed on PBMCs. The receptors were sampled from a woman aged 55-70 years in good health and CMV-seropositive.

The chain uses TRBV6-1 and TRBJ1-4; D is unresolved. Germline-derived CDR1 and CDR2 are MNHNS and SASEGT. The CDR3 runs to 11 residues. The V end lost 7 bases, the J end lost 8 bases, and 8 bases lay between the germline ends. This chain's CDR3 is CASTAYEKLFF. The CDR3 bases are TGTGCCAGCACTGCGTACGAAAAACTGTTTTTT.

The J gene is TRBJ2-1, the V gene TRBV7-3; 9 bases line up with TRBD1. The junction had 6 bases not matched to a gene; V was cut back by 5 bases and J by 7 bases. This CDR3 has 14 amino acids. The germline V gene encodes CDR1 SGHTA and CDR2 FQGTGA. The CDR3 reads CASSPGQGLNEQFF. The CDR3 bases are TGTGCCAGCAGCCCGGGACAGGGACTTAATGAGCAGTTCTTC.

The CDR3: CAWSRQGESHYEQYF. In nucleotides, the CDR3 is TGTGCCTGGAGCCGACAGGGCGAGTCCCACTACGAGCAGTACTTC. The V gene is TRBV30, the J gene TRBJ2-7; 7 bases fit TRBD1. There are 15 residues in the CDR3. V lost 3 bases and J lost 3; bases outside the gene matches: 11. Germline loops: CDR1 GTSNPN, CDR2 SVGIG (reference sequence). Supplemented by reference TRBV30 and TRBJ2-7, the full variable domain reads SQTIHQWPATLVQPVGSPLSLECTVEGTSNPNLYWYRQAAGRGLQLLFYSVGIGQISSEVPQNLSASRPQDRQFILSSKKLLLSDSGFYLCAWSRQGESHYEQYFGPGTRLTVT.

J is TRBJ2-7 and V is TRBV30; 9 nucleotides match TRBD1. This CDR3 contains 13 residues. CDR1 and CDR2 from the germline V gene are GTSNPN and SVGIG (reference sequence). Trimming took 3 bases from V and 6 from J; bases not matched to a gene: 6. CDR3 protein: CAWSGTGGGEQYF. The CDR3 region has the DNA TGTGCCTGGAGCGGTACAGGGGGCGGCGAGCAGTACTTC.

V gene TRBV30 combines with J gene TRBJ2-7; 10 bases fit TRBD2. Germline V CDR1 and CDR2: GTSNPN, SVGIG (reference sequence). V shed 0 bases and J 4 bases; nucleotides not matched to a gene: 9. The CDR3 runs 16 residues. The CDR3 DNA follows: TGTGCCTGGAGTGTACGGGAACTAGCGGGGAGGTACGAGCAGTACTTC. Protein: CAWSVRELAGRYEQYF.

CDR3 loop: CASRHPQGAIGGYTF. CDR3 sequence (DNA): TGTGCCAGCAGGCACCCACAGGGTGCTATTGGTGGCTACACCTTC. The V and J genes are TRBV6-1 and TRBJ1-2; D might be TRBD1 (6 bases). Germline assignment: CDR1 MNHNS and CDR2 SASEGT. The CDR3 has 15 residues. V was cut by 6 bases and J by 7 bases, with 21 bases left in between.

The gene calls are TRBV5-1 and TRBJ2-3; 13 bases are a match to TRBD2. In germline, CDR1 is SGHRS, CDR2 YFSETQ. J gave up 2 bases and V 4 bases, and 4 bases lay outside the gene matches. CDR3 length: 16 residues. In DNA, the CDR3 is TGCGCCAGCAGCCCCGGACTAGCGGGGGCCACAGATACGCAGTATTTT. Amino acid sequence: CASSPGLAGATDTQYF.

The chain carries TRBV6-5 and TRBJ1-2, with D perhaps matching TRBD1 (5 bases). CDR3 size: 12 residues. The V and J ends lost 6 bases and 4 bases respectively, with 9 bases between them. Germline values: CDR1 MNHEY, CDR2 SVGAGI. The CDR3 is CASSLTGYGYTF. As DNA, the CDR3 is TGTGCCAGCAGCTTAACAGGCTATGGCTACACCTTC.

This chain uses TRBV5-1 with TRBJ2-7; a possible D gene is TRBD1 (5 bases). The CDR3 totals 14 residues. Trimming left V 0 bases short and J 0 bases short, with 7 bases between. Germline V gene sequence: CDR1 SGHRS, CDR2 YFSETQ. CDR3 DNA: TGCGCCAGCAGCTTGGAGGACATCTCCTACGAGCAGTACTTC. This codes for CASSLEDISYEQYF.

This chain joins TRBV14 and TRBJ1-2; D is unclear. V dropped 0 bases and J dropped 2 bases, with 13 bases sitting between them. The germline V gene encodes CDR1 SGHDN and CDR2 FVKESK. The CDR3 has 16 amino acids. In DNA form, the CDR3 reads TGTGCCAGCAGCCAAGATTGGGCCCGCGGGAACTATGGCTACACCTTC. Its protein product is CASSQDWARGNYGYTF.

This chain uses TRBV18 with TRBJ1-1, with D unclear. The V gene lost 4 bases and the J gene lost 5 bases, with 14 bases spanning the gap. The CDR3 length is 14 residues. Germline CDR1 KGHSH, CDR2 LQKENI. In DNA form, the CDR3 reads TGTGCCAGCTCACTTACGGAGGGTGGGACTGAAGCTTTCTTT. Its translation is CASSLTEGGTEAFF.

V and J are TRBV6-5 and TRBJ2-7; 8 nucleotides agree with TRBD2. The CDR3 has 15 residues. V dropped 0 bases and J dropped 4; count of bases not matched to a gene: 5. The germline V gene has CDR1 MNHEY and CDR2 SVGAGI. As DNA, the CDR3 is TGTGCCAGCAGTTACTCCGGGAGGGGTATTTACGAGCAGTACTTC. This codes for CASSYSGRGIYEQYF.

This sequence joins TRBV10-2 and TRBJ2-5, with D perhaps TRBD2 (6 bases). The V gene's germline CDR1 is WSHSY and CDR2 SAAADI. The CDR3 has 15 amino acids. Trimming cost V 7 bases and J 4 bases, with 19 bases left between them. This CDR3 reads CASIRDGRRGETQYF. CDR3 in DNA: TGCGCCAGCATCCGGGACGGGAGAAGGGGAGAGACCCAGTACTTC.

The gene calls are TRBV7-2 and TRBJ2-5, with 9 bases fitting TRBD1. Unmatched junction bases numbered 7, after V lost 4 bases and J lost 4 bases. The germline gives CDR1 SGHTA, CDR2 FQGNSA. CDR3 length: 15 amino acids. The CDR3 sequence is CASSYQQGAGETQYF. CDR3 DNA: TGTGCCAGCAGCTATCAACAGGGGGCAGGAGAGACCCAGTACTTC.

The V gene is TRBV5-1, the J gene TRBJ2-7, with a weak D call TRBD2 (6 bases). V lost 0 bases and J lost 4, with 14 bases in between. The CDR3 covers 15 residues. Germline V gene sequence: CDR1 SGHRS, CDR2 YFSETQ. The CDR3 region is CASSLATGVVYEQYF. The CDR3 DNA is TGCGCCAGCAGCTTGGCGACGGGAGTCGTGTACGAGCAGTACTTC.

This chain connects TRBV15 to TRBJ2-3; D is undetermined. Germline CDR1 LNHNV, CDR2 YYDKDF (reference sequence). V was clipped by 1 base and J by 3 bases, with 8 bases between them. The CDR3 spans 14 residues. CDR3 DNA sequence: TGTGCCACCAGCAGAGTCGGTTTAACAGATACGCAGTATTTT. This encodes CATSRVGLTDTQYF.

V is TRBV2 and J is TRBJ2-3, with TRBD2 identical over 15 bases. Per germline, CDR1 SNHLY and CDR2 FYNNEI. This CDR3 is built from 17 residues. V lost 6 bases and J lost 3; bases outside the gene matches: 7. The CDR3 sequence is CASRPRTSGGVTDTQYF. For the CDR3, the DNA is TGTGCCAGCAGACCCAGGACTAGCGGGGGGGTGACAGATACGCAGTATTTT.

The chain links TRBV10-3 to TRBJ2-5; 12 bases fit TRBD2. V was pared by 4 bases and J by 5 bases, with 2 bases of the junction left unmatched. CDR1 and CDR2 from the germline V gene are ENHRY and SYGVKD. The CDR3 runs 14 residues. The CDR3 sequence: CAISGLAGVETQYF. CDR3 nucleotide sequence: TGTGCCATCAGTGGACTAGCGGGGGTGGAGACCCAGTACTTC.

The J gene is TRBJ2-3, the V gene TRBV10-3; 10 bases fit TRBD2. The ends lost 4 bases at V and 2 bases at J; junction bases unmatched: 9. CDR3 length equals 17 residues. From germline, CDR1 is ENHRY and CDR2 SYGVKD. The CDR3 coding sequence is TGTGCCATCAGTGTAACCCCTAGCGGGGGCCCCACAGATACGCAGTATTTT. Amino acid sequence: CAISVTPSGGPTDTQYF.

The chain recombines TRBV7-2 with TRBJ2-3; D might be TRBD2 (5 bases). Deletions cut 0 bases from V and 3 bases from J, with 7 bases between. The CDR3 extends over 14 amino acids. CDR1 and CDR2 (germline): SGHTA, FQGNSA. CDR3 sequence reads: CASSLAEGTDTQYF. The DNA of the CDR3 is TGTGCCAGCAGCTTAGCCGAGGGAACAGATACGCAGTATTTT.

J is TRBJ2-3 and V is TRBV4-1; 7 positions agree with TRBD1. Trimming cost V 6 bases and J 4 bases; bases outside gene matches: 10. The CDR3 extends over 15 amino acids. Germline lookup yields CDR1 MGHRA and CDR2 YSYEKL. The CDR3 DNA reads as TGCGCCAGCAGTCGACAGGGATGGGGGCCAGATACGCAGTATTTT. Its translation: CASSRQGWGPDTQYF.

This clone was observed a single time. CDR3: CASSPAGYSTDTQYF. The CDR3 DNA sequence: TGCGCCAGCAGCCCGGCCGGGTACAGCACAGATACGCAGTATTTT. V usage is TRBV5-1 and J usage is TRBJ2-3; no firm D call. The CDR3 totals 15 residues. CDR1 is SGHRS and CDR2 is YFSETQ in the germline V gene. V shed 4 bases and J shed 0 bases, with 12 bases lying between them.

J is TRBJ1-6 and V is TRBV19; no clear D gene. V lost 6 bases and J 6 bases, leaving 12 bases between the germline ends. The CDR3 has 14 residues. The germline V gene has CDR1 LNHDA and CDR2 SQIVND (reference sequence). The CDR3 region is CASRGRGLNSPLHF. CDR3 nucleotide sequence: TGTGCCAGTAGGGGCCGGGGTCTTAATTCACCCCTCCACTTT.

This chain links TRBV30 with TRBJ1-2, with D perhaps TRBD1 (5 bases). V lost 0 bases and J lost 4, with 15 bases in between. Germline V gives CDR1 GTSNPN, CDR2 SVGIG (reference sequence). CDR3 size: 15 residues. The CDR3: CAWSVRSRAFYGYTF. The DNA for the CDR3 is TGTGCCTGGAGTGTAAGGTCCAGGGCTTTCTATGGCTACACCTTC.

The chain carries TRBV19 and TRBJ1-5; tentative D call: TRBD1 (5 bases). The V gene's germline CDR1 is LNHDA and CDR2 SQIVND (reference sequence). The CDR3 has 16 amino acids. Between the trimmed V and J ends, which lost 3 bases and 2 bases, there was a span of 14 bases. The CDR3 DNA reads as TGTGCCAGTAGTATTACCGCGATCAGGGGCAATCAGCCCCAGCATTTT. As protein: CASSITAIRGNQPQHF.

The chain has TRBV15 and TRBJ2-7, with 7 positions matching TRBD2. This CDR3 comprises 16 residues. V was pared by 1 base and J by 2 bases, with 8 bases of the junction left unmatched. Germline CDR1 LNHNV, CDR2 YYDKDF (reference sequence). Written as DNA, the CDR3 is TGTGCCACCAGCAGAGTTTGGGAGGGGATAGCCTACGAGCAGTACTTC. The encoded protein is CATSRVWEGIAYEQYF.

The chain uses TRBV5-1 and TRBJ2-3, with 16 bases lining up with TRBD2. This CDR3 spans 17 amino acids. The ends lost 3 bases at V and 6 bases at J; junction bases unmatched: 7. The germline CDR1 and CDR2 sequences are SGHRS and YFSETQ. CDR3 sequence: CASSYQGTSGREDTQYF. The CDR3 coding sequence is TGCGCCAGCAGCTACCAAGGGACTAGCGGGAGGGAGGATACGCAGTATTTT.

The rearrangement uses TRBV5-4 and TRBJ1-2, with unresolved D. Germline V lookup: CDR1 SGHNT, CDR2 YYREEE (reference sequence). The CDR3 covers 14 residues. Trimming pared 2 bases from V and 3 bases from J, leaving 11 bases between. The CDR3 spells CASSFRAGDYGYTF. CDR3 DNA: TGTGCCAGCAGCTTCCGGGCGGGCGACTATGGCTACACCTTC.

The chain links TRBV5-1 to TRBJ2-1; no reliable D call. The CDR3 is made up of 15 amino acids. CDR1 SGHRS and CDR2 YFSETQ come from the germline V gene. Between the trimmed V and J ends, which lost 0 bases and 5 bases, there was a span of 12 bases. CDR3 coding DNA: TGCGCCAGCAGCTTGGCCCCGCGGCCGAACAATGAGCAGTTCTTC. This gives the protein CASSLAPRPNNEQFF.

The rearrangement links TRBV4-3 to TRBJ2-1, with unresolved D. V was pared by 1 base and J by 6 bases, with 7 bases between. Germline CDR1 and CDR2: LGHNA and YSLEER. This CDR3 region has 13 residues. This CDR3 reads CASSQGVRNEQFF. The CDR3 bases are TGCGCCAGCAGCCAAGGCGTTCGCAATGAGCAGTTCTTC.

The gene calls are TRBV5-4 and TRBJ2-5; TRBD2 matches 10 bases. Germline V gene sequence: CDR1 SGHNT, CDR2 YYREEE (reference sequence). Trimming cost V 5 bases and J 6 bases; bases outside gene matches: 10. The CDR3 extends over 15 amino acids. CDR3 nucleotide sequence: TGTGCCAGCAGTCCTAGCGGGGGTCCCCATCAGACCCAGTACTTC. It encodes CASSPSGGPHQTQYF.

This sequence joins TRBV5-1 and TRBJ2-3, with TRBD2 identical over 9 bases. V was pared by 2 bases and J by 4 bases, with 2 bases of the junction left unmatched. Per the germline V gene, CDR1 is SGHRS and CDR2 is YFSETQ. The CDR3 has 14 residues. This chain's CDR3 is CASSFSGGADTQYF. The CDR3 nucleotides read TGCGCCAGCAGCTTTAGCGGGGGCGCAGATACGCAGTATTTT.